This TCR beta chain came from a study of T cells after yellow fever vaccination. The table lists this clonotype with many counts. What it binds is unknown. Whole-study results and caveats: It was a weaker secondary response, yet one that peaked faster, at day 5 versus 15. Detected again after the booster were most primary-vaccination clones, at approximately 96% CD4 and approximately 90% CD8.

A process of 5'RACE template switching, which added a universal primer site and UMIs, was used to make TCR cDNA. TCRdb re-analysed the 5' RACE reads in MiXCR, keeping a single row per CDR3 protein. The data show about 50,000 distinct CDR3 sequences, approximately 6.9% seen once. V lost 6 bases and J lost 8, with 13 bases in between. This CDR3 has 12 amino acids. CDR1 MNHEY and CDR2 SVGAGI come from the germline V gene. The sequencing used CD8+ T cells sorted from PBMCs, collected on the day of the first yellow fever vaccination. This clonotype was obtained from a man between 18 and 35 years old who received the YFV17D yellow fever vaccine. V gene TRBV6-5 combines with J gene TRBJ1-1; D call uncertain. CDR3 DNA: TGTGCCAGCAGGAACCCACGGCTCGAAGCTTTCTTT. Protein product: CASRNPRLEAFF.